This TCR beta chain came from a study of shared clonotypes between healthy human individuals. The CDR3 is made up of 16 amino acids. Losses at the gene ends were 7 bases for V and 4 bases for J; bases not matched to a gene: 12. Germline V gene data show CDR1 as MDHEN and CDR2 as SYDVKM. The method was immunoSEQ multiplex PCR; TCRdb's version includes in-frame clones alone and lacks a portion of them. The sample has about 1.1 million clones; 70% to 80% are singletons. The sequence derives from a young man in good health. Some clones in this sample may be carry-over from other donors' samples. The gene calls are TRBV28 and TRBJ2-3, with TRBD2 identical over 9 bases. The sample comprised memory CD4+ T cells from PBMCs. Sample subset: CD45RA-negative fraction. As DNA, the CDR3 is TGTGCCAGCAATGGGCGGGGCGGGAGGGCGTCAGATACGCAGTATTTT. Translated: CASNGRGGRASDTQYF.